Below, 21 T cell receptor beta chains from the same sample are listed, as sequenced in a study of T cell changes during pregnancy in multiple sclerosis. Only in-frame clones appear in the TCRdb table, and some are missing; sequencing was by immunoSEQ multiplex PCR. Here the sample spans some 60,000 clones, approximately 90% being singletons. The specimen was peripheral blood from another person, used as feeder cells. The source is a human donor whose cells served as feeder cells for cultures in a pregnancy study.

The rearrangement links TRBV18 to TRBJ2-1; D perhaps matches TRBD1 (6 bases). The CDR3 has 13 amino acids. V was trimmed by 4 bases and J by 7 bases, leaving 11 bases between them. Germline-derived CDR1 and CDR2 are KGHSH and LQKENI. The CDR3 coding sequence is TGTGCCAGCTCACTATACACAGGGAATGAGCAGTTCTTC. It codes for CASSLYTGNEQFF.

The gene calls are TRBV4-3 and TRBJ2-2, with TRBD1 matching over 12 bases. Unmatched junction bases numbered 5, after V lost 2 bases and J lost 7 bases. The CDR3 runs 16 residues. Germline values: CDR1 LGHNA, CDR2 YSLEER. CDR3: CASSQPGQGAVGELFF. The CDR3 region has the DNA TGCGCCAGCAGCCAACCGGGACAGGGGGCCGTCGGGGAGCTGTTTTTT.

The CDR3 DNA is TGCAGCGTTGAGGTCCTGCGTGGCGAGACCCAGTACTTC. Protein product: CSVEVLRGETQYF. This chain joins TRBV29-1 and TRBJ2-5; D not certain. Germline CDR1 is SQVTM and CDR2 is ANQGSEA. Trimming pared 3 bases from V and 5 bases from J, leaving 13 bases between. There are 13 residues in the CDR3. Filled out from reference TRBV29-1 and TRBJ2-5, the complete variable domain reads SAVISQKPSRDICQRGTSLTIQCQVDSQVTMMFWYRQQPGQSLTLIATANQGSEATYESGFVIDKFPISRPNLTFSTLTVSNMSPEDSSIYLCSVEVLRGETQYFGPGTRLLVL.

The rearrangement joins TRBV30 to TRBJ2-7, with 11 bases identical to TRBD2. Germline CDR1 is GTSNPN and CDR2 is SVGIG (reference sequence). V trimming: 3 bases; J trimming: 4 bases; junction bases outside the gene matches: 8. The CDR3 has 15 residues. The CDR3 coding sequence is TGTGCCTGGAGCCCGACTAGCGGGGCCCGTTACGAGCAGTACTTC. Translating it yields CAWSPTSGARYEQYF. The complete variable domain, with remaining parts taken from reference TRBV30 and TRBJ2-7, reads SQTIHQWPATLVQPVGSPLSLECTVEGTSNPNLYWYRQAAGRGLQLLFYSVGIGQISSEVPQNLSASRPQDRQFILSSKKLLLSDSGFYLCAWSPTSGARYEQYFGPGTRLTVT.

This clone appeared a single time. The chain employs TRBV6-1 and TRBJ2-1; D gene unclear. Germline CDR1 and CDR2: MNHNS and SASEGT. The CDR3 loop spans 12 amino acids. V gave up 6 bases and J gave up 8 bases, with 11 bases separating them. CDR3 protein: CASSVQGYEQFF. The CDR3 coding sequence is TGTGCCAGCAGCGTACAAGGGTATGAGCAGTTCTTC.

The chain links TRBV28 to TRBJ1-1; D gene unclear. Germline lookup yields CDR1 MDHEN and CDR2 SYDVKM. CDR3 length: 14 residues. V lost 6 bases, J lost 0 bases, and 11 bases lay in between. The DNA for the CDR3 is TGTGCCAGCAGACCACCGTCCGTGAACACTGAAGCTTTCTTT. Its protein product is CASRPPSVNTEAFF. The variable domain in full, completed from reference TRBV28 and TRBJ1-1, reads DVKVTQSSRYLVKRTGEKVFLECVQDMDHENMFWYRQDPGLGLRLIYFSYDVKMKEKGDIPEGYSVSREKKERFSLILESASTNQTSMYLCASRPPSVNTEAFFGQGTRLTVV.

This rearrangement joins TRBV7-3 to TRBJ2-3; 9 bases align to TRBD1. There are 14 residues in the CDR3. The V gene end was trimmed by 5 bases and the J gene end by 3 bases; junction bases not matched to a gene: 3. Germline V CDR1 and CDR2: SGHTA, FQGTGA. The CDR3 nucleotides are TGTGCCAGCAGCAAGGGACAGGGAACAGATACGCAGTATTTT. As protein: CASSKGQGTDTQYF.

CDR3 DNA sequence: TGTGCCAGCAGCCAAGAGGGTAGCGGGTTCTCCTACGAGCAGTACTTC. Translation: CASSQEGSGFSYEQYF. The chain couples TRBV4-2 to TRBJ2-7, with 7 bases fitting TRBD2. Germline V gene lookup returns CDR1 LGHNA and CDR2 YNFKEQ. CDR3 length equals 16 residues. J gave up 0 bases and V 0 bases, and 5 bases lay outside the gene matches.

The chain's CDR3 is CASSIYSRARDYNEQFF. CDR3 nucleotides: TGTGCCAGTAGTATTTATTCCCGCGCTCGGGATTACAATGAGCAGTTCTTC. The chain links TRBV19 to TRBJ2-1, with D possibly matching TRBD2 (5 bases). The CDR3 is 17 residues long. Germline values: CDR1 LNHDA, CDR2 SQIVND (reference sequence). The V gene lost 3 bases and the J gene lost 4 bases, with 19 bases spanning the gap.

J is TRBJ2-5 and V is TRBV7-9, with D maybe TRBD2 (6 bases). The germline V and J ends were trimmed by 7 bases and 2 bases, with 8 bases remaining between them. The CDR3 has 12 amino acids. The V gene's germline CDR1 is SEHNR and CDR2 FQNEAQ (reference sequence). Here the CDR3 DNA reads TGTGCCAGCACACGGGGGCAAGAGACCCAGTACTTC. It specifies CASTRGQETQYF.

The chain uses TRBV7-6 and TRBJ1-3, with TRBD1 matching 8 bases. Germline assignment: CDR1 SGHVS and CDR2 FNYEAQ. The CDR3 totals 15 residues. J lost 2 bases, V lost 4 bases, and 4 bases had no gene match. In DNA, the CDR3 is TGTGCCAGCAGCTCACAGGACAGGGCTGGAAACACCATATATTTT. This translates into CASSSQDRAGNTIYF.

This chain connects TRBV6-5 to TRBJ2-2; D unclear. Germline assignment: CDR1 MNHEY and CDR2 SVGAGI. V was cut by 0 bases and J by 0 bases, with 5 bases left in between. This CDR3 spans 15 amino acids. The CDR3 DNA reads as TGTGCCAGCAGTTACTCACGTGCGAACACCGGGGAGCTGTTTTTT. This gives the protein CASSYSRANTGELFF.

V gene TRBV4-1 combines with J gene TRBJ1-4, with 10 bases lining up with TRBD1. The germline V gene encodes CDR1 MGHRA and CDR2 YSYEKL. Trimming cost V 8 bases and J 1 base; bases outside gene matches: 4. The CDR3 runs 15 residues. The CDR3 region has the DNA TGCGCCAGCGGGGACAGGGGAAGAACTAATGAAAAACTGTTTTTT. It encodes CASGDRGRTNEKLFF.

This chain links TRBV19 with TRBJ2-7, with D possibly called TRBD1 or TRBD2 (5 bases each). CDR1 LNHDA and CDR2 SQIVND come from the germline V gene (reference sequence). The CDR3 has 17 residues. Deletions cut 2 bases from V and 5 bases from J, with 22 bases between. The CDR3 spells CASSITVFGTPGDEQYF. As DNA, the CDR3 is TGTGCCAGTAGTATAACTGTATTTGGGACCCCCGGCGACGAGCAGTACTTC.

The chain combines TRBV11-1 with TRBJ1-1; 9 bases align to TRBD1. CDR3 length equals 16 residues. Germline CDR1 reads SGHAT; CDR2 reads FQDESV (reference sequence). The trim removed 5 bases at V and 0 bases at J, leaving 7 bases unmatched. The CDR3 sequence is CASSTRQGGLNTEAFF. DNA of the CDR3: TGTGCCAGCAGCACCCGACAGGGGGGCTTGAACACTGAAGCTTTCTTT.

The chain joins TRBV7-9 to TRBJ1-1; D remains unclear. The V end was cut by 6 bases, the J end by 3 bases, with 17 bases between. The CDR3 extends over 15 amino acids. Germline CDR1 SEHNR, CDR2 FQNEAQ (reference sequence). CDR3 residues: CASSTGVNWDTEAFF. The CDR3 DNA reads as TGTGCCAGCAGTACTGGGGTGAACTGGGACACTGAAGCTTTCTTT. Drawing the rest from reference TRBV7-9 and TRBJ1-1, the complete variable domain is DTGVSQNPRHKITKRGQNVTFRCDPISEHNRLYWYRQTLGQGPEFLTYFQNEAQLEKSRLLSDRFSAERPKGSFSTLEIQRTEQGDSAMYLCASSTGVNWDTEAFFGQGTRLTVV.

The rearrangement uses TRBV5-5 and TRBJ2-5; TRBD1 aligns across 7 bases. Germline V gene data show CDR1 as SGHKS and CDR2 as YYEKEE (reference sequence). This CDR3 has 14 amino acids. J lost 3 bases, V lost 4 bases, and 6 bases had no gene match. The CDR3 protein is CASSHGTVEETQYF. CDR3 nucleotides: TGTGCCAGCAGCCACGGGACAGTTGAAGAGACCCAGTACTTC.

The J gene is TRBJ2-7, the V gene TRBV5-6; TRBD2 aligns across 11 bases. Germline trimming cut 1 base from V and 0 bases from J; bases unmatched to any gene: 12. The CDR3 contains 19 residues. Per germline, CDR1 SGHDT and CDR2 YYEEEE. This CDR3 reads CASSLQGTSGWAPSYEQYF. Here the CDR3 DNA reads TGTGCCAGCAGCTTGCAGGGGACTAGCGGATGGGCCCCCTCCTACGAGCAGTACTTC.

This clone was observed a few times. CDR3 amino acids: CASSLALSHTEAFF. CDR3 sequence (DNA): TGTGCCAGCAGCTTGGCCCTCTCGCACACTGAAGCTTTCTTT. The chain links TRBV5-5 to TRBJ1-1, with D hard to call. Trimming removed 0 bases from V and 3 bases from J, with 9 bases in between. CDR3 length equals 14 residues. Germline V gives CDR1 SGHKS, CDR2 YYEKEE (reference sequence).

The rearrangement uses TRBV21-1 and TRBJ1-2; the table names TRBD1, a call not compared with the DNA. TRBV21-1 is a known pseudogene. The length of the CDR3 is 15 residues. CDR3 sequence (DNA): TGTGCCAGCAGCAAACGGGACAGGGGAGGCAATGGCTACACCTTC. It is translated as CASSKRDRGGNGYTF.

This clone was detected once. CDR3 protein: CAIGTGAYNEQFF. In DNA, the CDR3 is TGTGCCATTGGGACAGGGGCCTACAATGAGCAGTTCTTC. This chain links TRBV6-1 with TRBJ2-1, with 10 bases that match TRBD1. Germline trimming cut 10 bases from V and 2 bases from J; bases unmatched to any gene: 2. This CDR3 has 13 amino acids. Germline values: CDR1 MNHNS, CDR2 SASEGT.